The rows below give T cell receptor beta chains drawn from one sample of a study of response to subunit inactivated influenza vaccine. TCRdb ran MiXCR on the RT-PCR reads and lists one entry per CDR3 protein. Of more than 250,000 distinct CDR3 sequences detected, around a fifth appear once; the ten largest clones hold around 9.6%. This specimen consisted of PBMCs from blood, obtained roughly 20 months after vaccination. Receptors were obtained from a man aged 45-69 years who received an inactivated influenza vaccine. The CDR3 runs from the conserved cysteine through the conserved F or W. The order of the fields is V gene, D gene, clone size, J gene, CDR3 DNA, CDR3 protein. The D gene is left open where the match is weak. The size of a clone is reported for some rows only, either as once, few or many, or as a class for expanded clones.

V: TRBV28
D: NA
size: NA
J: TRBJ2-2
DNA: TGTGCCAGCAGTTTACTGGGACGAATAACCGGGGAGCTGTTTTTT
CDR3: CASSLLGRITGELFF

V: TRBV11-2
D: NA
size: NA
J: TRBJ2-3
DNA: TGTGCCAGCAGCTCCTTGAGTAGGTGGCCAGATACGCAGTATTTT
CDR3: CASSSLSRWPDTQYF

V: TRBV10-3
D: TRBD1
size: many
J: TRBJ1-4
DNA: TGTGCCATCAGTGCGAGACAGGGAAGGGTTGAAAAACTGTTTTTT
CDR3: CAISARQGRVEKLFF

V: TRBV28
D: NA
size: many
J: TRBJ1-5
DNA: TGTGCCAGCAGTTTTTCCAATTACAATCAGCCCCAGCATTTT
CDR3: CASSFSNYNQPQHF

V: TRBV4-1
D: TRBD1
size: many
J: TRBJ1-2
DNA: TGCGCCAGCAGCCAAGGGATACCAGGGGGTTCTAACTATGGCTACACCTTC
CDR3: CASSQGIPGGSNYGYTF

V: TRBV11-2
D: NA
size: many
J: TRBJ2-1
DNA: TGTGCCAGCAGCCCTGGGACTCTGACCCTGTACAATGAGCAGTTCTTC
CDR3: CASSPGTLTLYNEQFF

V: TRBV7-8
D: NA
size: few
J: TRBJ1-2
DNA: TGTGCCAGCAGCTTAGGGGGGAGTCTTGGCTACACCTTC
CDR3: CASSLGGSLGYTF

V: TRBV20-1
D: NA
size: NA
J: TRBJ2-1
DNA: TGCAGTGCTAGCGGCGGGGCAAACAATGAGCAGTTCTTC
CDR3: CSASGGANNEQFF

V: TRBV20-1
D: NA
size: NA
J: TRBJ2-7
DNA: TGCAGTGCAGGGGTTACAGGACCCCGCTACGAGCAGTACTTC
CDR3: CSAGVTGPRYEQYF

V: TRBV25-1
D: NA
size: few
J: TRBJ1-1
DNA: TGTGCCAGCAGTGGCGGGGGATGGGGTGTGAACACTGAAGCTTTCTTT
CDR3: CASSGGGWGVNTEAFF

V: TRBV27
D: NA
size: few
J: TRBJ1-6
DNA: TGTGCCAGCAGTTCTGGGAGCTCCTATAATTCACCCCTCCACTTT
CDR3: CASSSGSSYNSPLHF

V: TRBV3-1
D: TRBD1
size: many
J: TRBJ1-1
DNA: TGTGCCAGCAGCCAATGGGCAGGGGGAAGAGGAGCTGAAGCTTTCTTT
CDR3: CASSQWAGGRGAEAFF

V: TRBV27
D: TRBD2
size: few
J: TRBJ2-3
DNA: TGTGCCAGCAGTTTATCTTCTAGCGGAACCTGGGGAGATACGCAGTATTTT
CDR3: CASSLSSSGTWGDTQYF

V: TRBV6-2/TRBV6-3
D: NA
size: few
J: TRBJ2-1
DNA: TGTGCCAGCAGTTTGTATTGGTATGAGCAGTTCTTC
CDR3: CASSLYWYEQFF

V: TRBV6-1
D: NA
size: few
J: TRBJ1-5
DNA: TGTGCCAGTTCAGGAGGAGTCGGCAATCAGCCCCAGCATTTT
CDR3: CASSGGVGNQPQHF

V: TRBV7-2
D: TRBD1
size: few
J: TRBJ1-5
DNA: TGTGCCAGCAGCTCCATAGGGCAGGGGGTTAGCAATCAGCCCCAGCATTTT
CDR3: CASSSIGQGVSNQPQHF

V: TRBV20-1
D: TRBD1
size: few
J: TRBJ1-2
DNA: TGCAGTGCTTCAGGGGGCGGTAACTATGGCTACACCTTC
CDR3: CSASGGGNYGYTF

V: TRBV6-5
D: TRBD1
size: NA
J: TRBJ1-6
DNA: TGTGCCAGCAGTTACGGACAGGGCGGTAATTCACCCCTCCACTTT
CDR3: CASSYGQGGNSPLHF

V: TRBV3-1
D: NA
size: NA
J: TRBJ2-7
DNA: TGTGCCAGCAGCCAAGAGGCATCCTGGGGTTACGAGCAGTACTTC
CDR3: CASSQEASWGYEQYF

V: TRBV6-1
D: NA
size: many
J: TRBJ1-4
DNA: TGTGCCAGCAGACGGGACGTGGGTAATGAAAAACTGTTTTTT
CDR3: CASRRDVGNEKLFF

V: TRBV5-1
D: NA
size: NA
J: TRBJ1-4
DNA: TGCGCCAGCAGCCCTAACTCGGCGGGGTTCAAGGAAAAACTGTTTTTT
CDR3: CASSPNSAGFKEKLFF

V: TRBV20-1
D: NA
size: many
J: TRBJ2-3
DNA: TGCAGTGCTAGAGATTGGGGAGCAATCACAGATACGCAGTATTTT
CDR3: CSARDWGAITDTQYF

V: TRBV6-2/TRBV6-3
D: NA
size: few
J: TRBJ1-1
DNA: TGTGCCAGCAGTTACACCGGACAGCAAGAAGCTTTCTTT
CDR3: CASSYTGQQEAFF

V: TRBV4-3
D: NA
size: few
J: TRBJ2-3
DNA: TGCGCCAGCAGCCCTGGTAGAAGGGATACGCAGTATTTT
CDR3: CASSPGRRDTQYF

V: TRBV6-1
D: NA
size: NA
J: TRBJ1-1
DNA: TGTGCCAGCAGGTGGGGGGAGGAGGACACTGAAGCTTTCTTT
CDR3: CASRWGEEDTEAFF

V: TRBV12-3/TRBV12-4
D: TRBD1
size: many
J: TRBJ1-5
DNA: TGTGCCAGCAGCCCGCCGGGACAGCTAAATCAGCCCCAGCATTTT
CDR3: CASSPPGQLNQPQHF

V: TRBV2
D: NA
size: NA
J: TRBJ1-2
DNA: TGTGCCAGCTCCAAGGTTACCGCTAACTATGGCTACACCTTC
CDR3: CASSKVTANYGYTF

V: TRBV12-3/TRBV12-4
D: NA
size: few
J: TRBJ2-3
DNA: TGTGCCAGCAGAGCAGGGGTCTCCCGCACAGATACGCAGTATTTT
CDR3: CASRAGVSRTDTQYF

V: TRBV25-1
D: TRBD1
size: NA
J: TRBJ1-2
DNA: TGTGCCAGCAGTCCCGACAGGGGCCCCTATGGCTACACCTTC
CDR3: CASSPDRGPYGYTF

V: TRBV5-1
D: NA
size: few
J: TRBJ1-1
DNA: TGCGCCAGCAGCTTGGAGGGGGGTAGGGACACTGAAGCTTTCTTT
CDR3: CASSLEGGRDTEAFF

V: TRBV12-3/TRBV12-4
D: NA
size: few
J: TRBJ1-2
DNA: TGTGCCAGCAGTATGACCGTAGTCCATGGCTACACCTTC
CDR3: CASSMTVVHGYTF

V: TRBV6-5
D: NA
size: NA
J: TRBJ1-6
DNA: TGTGCCAGCAGTTACAGACGAGGGTCCGCTTCACCCCTCCACTTT
CDR3: CASSYRRGSASPLHF

V: TRBV7-9
D: NA
size: few
J: TRBJ1-2
DNA: TGTGCCAGCAGCTTAGCTGCACCGAGGAACTATGGCTACACCTTC
CDR3: CASSLAAPRNYGYTF

V: TRBV20-1
D: NA
size: few
J: TRBJ1-6
DNA: TGCAGTGCTAGCGGGGCGCACGATAATTCACCCCTCCACTTT
CDR3: CSASGAHDNSPLHF

V: TRBV6-1
D: NA
size: NA
J: TRBJ2-7
DNA: TGTGCCAGCAGCTTTACAGGGTTGAGGGAGCAGTACTTC
CDR3: CASSFTGLREQYF

V: TRBV12-3/TRBV12-4
D: NA
size: NA
J: TRBJ1-5
DNA: TGTGCCAGCAGCCCCGGGATCAATAGCAATCTGCCCCAGCATTTT
CDR3: CASSPGINSNLPQHF

V: TRBV3-1
D: TRBD1
size: NA
J: TRBJ1-2
DNA: TGTGTCAGCAGCCCGGGACAGGGACCCTATGGCTACACCTTC
CDR3: CVSSPGQGPYGYTF

V: TRBV12-3/TRBV12-4
D: NA
size: few
J: TRBJ2-7
DNA: TGTGCCAGCAGTTTAGGCCTTAGCTCCTACGAGCAGTACTTC
CDR3: CASSLGLSSYEQYF

V: TRBV6-6
D: TRBD1
size: NA
J: TRBJ1-1
DNA: TGTGCCAGTTTATACAGGGGGAACACTGAAGCTTTCTTT
CDR3: CASLYRGNTEAFF

V: TRBV3-1
D: NA
size: many
J: TRBJ1-1
DNA: TGTGCCAGCAGCCAAGTTCGGGGCACTGAAGCTTTCTTT
CDR3: CASSQVRGTEAFF

V: TRBV4-2
D: NA
size: NA
J: TRBJ2-7
DNA: TGTGCCAGCAGCCAGCTAGGGTCGGGGGTCGAGCAGTACTTC
CDR3: CASSQLGSGVEQYF

V: TRBV5-1
D: TRBD1
size: NA
J: TRBJ2-5
DNA: TGCGCCAGCTCAGATACAGGGGGCGGAGAGACCCAGTACTTC
CDR3: CASSDTGGGETQYF

V: TRBV7-9
D: NA
size: NA
J: TRBJ1-1
DNA: TGTGCCAGCGGTCCCGGGATGAACACTGAAGCTTTCTTT
CDR3: CASGPGMNTEAFF